One and the same sample provided the 32 T cell receptor beta chains below, sequenced in a study of cytotoxic CD8 clonotypes in ibrutinib-treated CLL listed by TCRdb under 2021. Reading the label with the study, this specimen's time point is: approximately twelve months on ibrutinib. The library came from the immunoSEQ multiplex PCR assay. The table comes from immuneACCESS by way of TCRdb, which keeps in-frame sequences with V and J called. Part of the clones is missing from these tables; in studies checked, under half for an unresolved V gene and the rest for unknown reasons. The sample has 200,000 or so clones on record, about four fifths of them singletons. The ten largest account for roughly an eighth of the sample. The material sequenced was PBMCs, taken after 12 months of ibrutinib treatment. These receptors were taken from a human donor with chronic lymphocytic leukemia.

This chain joins TRBV5-1 and TRBJ2-1; D is perhaps TRBD1 or TRBD2 (5 bases each). Trimming removed 1 base at V and 2 bases at J, with 7 bases between. Per germline, CDR1 SGHRS and CDR2 YFSETQ. This CDR3 comprises 14 residues. As DNA, the CDR3 is TGCGCCAGCAGCTTGACGGGACCCTACAATGAGCAGTTCTTC. This gives the protein CASSLTGPYNEQFF.

Written as DNA, the CDR3 is TGCGCCAGCAGCTTGACGAGACTAGCGGGAGTCTACGAGCAGTACTTC. This encodes CASSLTRLAGVYEQYF. The rearrangement joins TRBV5-1 to TRBJ2-7, with 12 bases fitting TRBD2. Germline CDR1 reads SGHRS; CDR2 reads YFSETQ. With 1 base clipped from V and 3 bases from J, the junction kept 5 bases outside the gene matches. This CDR3 contains 16 residues.

The J gene is TRBJ2-5, the V gene TRBV30; 8 bases fit TRBD2. V lost 4 bases, J lost 2 bases, and 0 bases stayed unmatched. This CDR3 comprises 12 residues. In germline, CDR1 is GTSNPN, CDR2 SVGIG (reference sequence). The CDR3 nucleotides read TGTGCCTGGAAGCGGGGGCAAGAGACCCAGTACTTC. The encoded protein is CAWKRGQETQYF.

The chain carries TRBV13 and TRBJ2-2; 15 bases line up with TRBD2. This CDR3 contains 19 residues. V shed 5 bases, J shed 5 bases, and the junction held 12 bases outside the gene matches. CDR1 and CDR2 (germline): PRHDT, FYEKMQ (reference sequence). The CDR3 nucleotides are TGTGCCAGCAGCCCCGGACTAGCGGGGGGGACCCGAAGGACCGGGGAGCTGTTTTTT. It encodes CASSPGLAGGTRRTGELFF.

The V gene is TRBV6-6, the J gene TRBJ2-7, with a weak D call TRBD1 (5 bases). The CDR3 runs to 13 residues. V lost 6 bases to trimming and J lost 1 base, with 10 bases between them. CDR1 is MNHNY and CDR2 is SVGAGI in the germline V gene (reference sequence). DNA for the CDR3: TGTGCCAGCAGGCCTCCAGGGTCCTACGAGCAGTACTTC. It is translated as CASRPPGSYEQYF.

V is TRBV19 and J is TRBJ1-5; 7 positions agree with TRBD1. Trimming cost V 5 bases and J 11 bases; bases outside gene matches: 9. The CDR3 loop spans 13 amino acids. CDR1 is LNHDA and CDR2 is SQIVND in the germline V gene (reference sequence). As DNA, the CDR3 is TGTGCCAGTAGTCTAGGGGGCCCTAGGGCCCAGCATTTT. Protein sequence: CASSLGGPRAQHF.

This clone occurred once. J is TRBJ2-7 and V is TRBV6-1, with TRBD2 matching over 9 bases. CDR3 length: 13 amino acids. V lost 9 bases to trimming and J lost 0 bases; unmatched junction nucleotides: 3. The germline V gene encodes CDR1 MNHNS and CDR2 SASEGT. CDR3 nucleotides: TGTGCCAGTCTAGCGGGGAGCTCCTACGAGCAGTACTTC. Translation gives CASLAGSSYEQYF.

V gene TRBV29-1 combines with J gene TRBJ2-7, with a possible D match to TRBD2 (5 bases). Germline lookup yields CDR1 SQVTM and CDR2 ANQGSEA. The CDR3 runs 14 residues. Trimming took 4 bases from V and 2 from J, leaving 15 bases between them. The CDR3: CSVARRLATYEQYF. The DNA of the CDR3 is TGCAGCGTTGCGAGGAGGCTCGCTACCTACGAGCAGTACTTC.

This chain connects TRBV6-6 to TRBJ2-5; 14 bases align to TRBD2. Germline V gene sequence: CDR1 MNHNY, CDR2 SVGAGI (reference sequence). This CDR3 is built from 15 residues. Unmatched junction bases numbered 5, after V lost 6 bases and J lost 5 bases. CDR3 protein: CASSRLAGGRETQYF. In DNA form, the CDR3 reads TGTGCCAGCAGCAGACTAGCGGGGGGGCGTGAGACCCAGTACTTC.

J is TRBJ1-6 and V is TRBV2, with D perhaps matching TRBD1 (6 bases). The V end lost 10 bases, the J end lost 7 bases, and 20 bases lay between the germline ends. Germline V gives CDR1 SNHLY, CDR2 FYNNEI. This CDR3 is 15 amino acids long. Here the CDR3 reads CANRFHRDENSPLHF. DNA of the CDR3: TGTGCCAACCGTTTCCACAGGGACGAGAATTCACCCCTCCACTTT.

The chain carries TRBV9 and TRBJ1-2; D call uncertain. CDR3 length: 12 residues. Germline V gives CDR1 SGDLS, CDR2 YYNGEE. Trimming took 5 bases from V and 4 from J, leaving 9 bases between them. Here the CDR3 DNA reads TGTGCCAGCAGTGGACGGGCCTATGGCTACACCTTC. It yields the protein CASSGRAYGYTF.

The chain recombines TRBV18 with TRBJ1-1; D is unresolved. This CDR3 comprises 15 residues. Germline assignment: CDR1 KGHSH and CDR2 LQKENI. Trimming removed 2 bases from V and 3 bases from J, with 13 bases in between. The DNA of the CDR3 is TGTGCCAGCTCACCAGACCAGGCTGGGGACACTGAAGCTTTCTTT. Translated, it gives CASSPDQAGDTEAFF.

This clone was found a few times. The chain recombines TRBV10-3 with TRBJ2-3; D is undetermined. Trimming removed 2 bases at V and 2 bases at J, with 17 bases between. CDR1 and CDR2 (germline): ENHRY, SYGVKD. The CDR3 totals 17 residues. CDR3 protein: CAISEEDASAFTDTQYF. CDR3 coding DNA: TGTGCCATCAGTGAGGAGGACGCCTCCGCCTTCACAGATACGCAGTATTTT.

This rearrangement joins TRBV10-3 to TRBJ2-3; TRBD2 aligns across 12 bases. Trimming at V came to 3 bases and at J to 2 bases, leaving 3 bases not matched to a gene. The CDR3 length is 16 residues. CDR1 is ENHRY and CDR2 is SYGVKD in the germline V gene. CDR3 sequence: CAISDLAGGITDTQYF. The CDR3 region has the DNA TGTGCCATCAGTGACCTAGCGGGGGGGATCACAGATACGCAGTATTTT.

The table lists this clone with a count of one. The chain uses TRBV11-2 and TRBJ2-7; possibly TRBD1 for D (6 bases). Per germline, CDR1 SGHAT and CDR2 FQNNGV. The CDR3 runs to 15 residues. V was shortened by 1 base and J by 1 base, with 11 bases between the two germline ends. The CDR3 coding sequence is TGTGCCAGCAGCTTAGGACAGGCACCATCCTACGAGCAGTACTTC. This gives the protein CASSLGQAPSYEQYF.

The gene calls are TRBV11-1 and TRBJ2-2; no clear D gene. CDR3 length: 12 amino acids. CDR1 and CDR2 from the germline V gene are SGHAT and FQDESV (reference sequence). V was cut by 5 bases and J by 2 bases, with 3 bases left in between. The CDR3 reads CASSQNTGELFF. CDR3 nucleotide sequence: TGTGCCAGCAGCCAAAACACCGGGGAGCTGTTTTTT. Complete variable domain (other parts from reference TRBV11-1 and TRBJ2-2): EAEVAQSPRYKITEKSQAVAFWCDPISGHATLYWYRQILGQGPELLVQFQDESVVDDSQLPKDRFSAERLKGVDSTLKIQPAELGDSAMYLCASSQNTGELFFGEGSRLTVL.

The CDR3 is CASSLGGTSDQETQYF. The CDR3 DNA reads as TGTGCCAGCAGCTTAGGGGGGACTAGTGACCAAGAGACCCAGTACTTC. V is TRBV7-3 and J is TRBJ2-5; 8 nucleotides match TRBD2. The CDR3 loop spans 16 amino acids. From germline, CDR1 is SGHTA and CDR2 FQGTGA. After removal of 2 bases from V and 0 bases from J, the junction contained 5 bases not matched to a gene.

The CDR3 sequence is CASRGGQASDEQFF. CDR3 nucleotide sequence: TGTGCCAGCAGAGGTGGACAGGCTAGCGATGAGCAGTTCTTC. The chain uses TRBV4-2 and TRBJ2-1, with TRBD1 as a possible D gene (7 bases). Germline V gene sequence: CDR1 LGHNA, CDR2 YNFKEQ. The CDR3 runs 14 residues. Trimming took 6 bases from V and 8 from J, leaving 17 bases between them.

Comments on this clone: A read error may account for a junction end that differs from germline. The chain couples TRBV2 to TRBJ1-5; D unresolved. Germline assignment: CDR1 SNHLY and CDR2 FYNNEI. CDR3 length: 15 residues. The CDR3 DNA is TGTGCCAGCAGCGAAGGTCCCGTGAACGGTCGGCCCCAGCATTTT. Amino acid sequence: CASSEGPVNGRPQHF. The full variable domain, completed using reference TRBV2 and TRBJ1-5, is EPEVTQTPSHQVTQMGQEVILRCVPISNHLYFYWYRQILGQKVEFLVSFYNNEISEKSEIFDDQFSVERPDGSNFTLKIRSTKLEDSAMYFCASSEGPVNGRPQHFGDGTRLSIL.

The chain joins TRBV15 to TRBJ1-2, with unresolved D. Germline CDR1 and CDR2: LNHNV and YYDKDF (reference sequence). This CDR3 spans 13 amino acids. V shed 0 bases and J shed 2 bases, with 4 bases lying between them. The CDR3 nucleotides read TGTGCCACCAGCAGAGAACTGAACTATGGCTACACCTTC. This gives the protein CATSRELNYGYTF. The variable domain in full, completed from reference TRBV15 and TRBJ1-2, reads DAMVIQNPRYQVTQFGKPVTLSCSQTLNHNVMYWYQQKSSQAPKLLFHYYDKDFNNEADTPDNFQSRRPNTSFCFLDIRSPGLGDTAMYLCATSRELNYGYTFGSGTRLTVV.

The gene calls are TRBV7-8 and TRBJ1-1; D is undetermined. The CDR3 loop spans 13 amino acids. Trimming removed 2 bases at V and 4 bases at J, with 8 bases between. Germline V gene data show CDR1 as SGHVS and CDR2 as FQNEAQ. For the CDR3, the DNA is TGTGCCAGCAGCTTAACCGGCCGCACTGAAGCTTTCTTT. As protein: CASSLTGRTEAFF.

This clone was counted once. The chain couples TRBV11-2 to TRBJ1-2; 7 positions agree with TRBD1. CDR3 length: 17 amino acids. Trimming at V came to 3 bases and at J to 3 bases, leaving 13 bases not matched to a gene. The germline V gene encodes CDR1 SGHAT and CDR2 FQNNGV. The chain's CDR3 is CASSLGRRGRMYYGYTF. CDR3 coding DNA: TGTGCCAGCAGCTTGGGCAGGAGGGGGCGGATGTACTATGGCTACACCTTC.

This sequence joins TRBV6-1 and TRBJ1-6, with 8 bases fitting TRBD1. The junction had 5 bases not matched to a gene; V was cut back by 3 bases and J by 10 bases. Germline CDR1 is MNHNS and CDR2 is SASEGT. The length of the CDR3 is 14 residues. CDR3 region: CASSETGAGSPLHF. The CDR3 DNA sequence: TGTGCCAGCAGTGAGACAGGGGCAGGCTCACCCCTCCACTTT.

This clone came up a few times. The chain couples TRBV4-1 to TRBJ2-2; TRBD1 is a possible D gene (5 bases). CDR1 and CDR2 (germline): MGHRA, YSYEKL. Between the trimmed V and J ends, which lost 2 bases and 6 bases, there was a span of 7 bases. CDR3 length: 13 residues. The DNA of the CDR3 is TGCGCCAGCAGCCAACTCAGGGCCGGGGAGCTGTTTTTT. Translated: CASSQLRAGELFF.

The chain joins TRBV27 to TRBJ2-7, with 9 nucleotides matching TRBD2. With 0 bases clipped from V and 4 bases from J, the junction kept 7 bases outside the gene matches. The CDR3 is 16 amino acids. Germline V gene sequence: CDR1 MNHEY, CDR2 SMNVEV (reference sequence). CDR3 in DNA: TGTGCCAGCAGTTTATCTCTCGGGAGCGGGGGGTACGAGCAGTACTTC. Translating it yields CASSLSLGSGGYEQYF.

This clone was counted between two and nine times. V and J are TRBV28 and TRBJ2-5; 15 bases match TRBD2. The V segment lost 6 bases and the J segment 6 bases; nucleotides outside the gene matches: 11. Germline V gene lookup returns CDR1 MDHEN and CDR2 SYDVKM. This CDR3 has 17 amino acids. CDR3 DNA sequence: TGTGCCAGCAGCCGCCGCGGACTAGCGGGGGGGCCGAAGACCCAGTACTTC. It is translated as CASSRRGLAGGPKTQYF. Full variable domain (rest looked up from reference TRBV28 and TRBJ2-5): DVKVTQSSRYLVKRTGEKVFLECVQDMDHENMFWYRQDPGLGLRLIYFSYDVKMKEKGDIPEGYSVSREKKERFSLILESASTNQTSMYLCASSRRGLAGGPKTQYFGPGTRLLVL.

The V call is TRBV28, the J call TRBJ2-7; 12 bases line up with TRBD1. Germline assignment: CDR1 MDHEN and CDR2 SYDVKM. After removal of 8 bases from V and 6 bases from J, the junction contained 8 bases not matched to a gene. This CDR3 has 14 residues. In DNA, the CDR3 is TGTGCCAGCCAATTGGGACAGGGGGCGGGCGAGCAGTACTTC. Translation: CASQLGQGAGEQYF. The full variable domain, completed using reference TRBV28 and TRBJ2-7, is DVKVTQSSRYLVKRTGEKVFLECVQDMDHENMFWYRQDPGLGLRLIYFSYDVKMKEKGDIPEGYSVSREKKERFSLILESASTNQTSMYLCASQLGQGAGEQYFGPGTRLTVT.

This chain uses TRBV21-1 with TRBJ1-2; the listed D gene, TRBD1, was not tested against the DNA. TRBV21-1 is a documented pseudogene. This CDR3 spans 20 amino acids. CDR3 region: CASSKAPDRQAVGESYGYTF. The DNA of the CDR3 is TGTGCCAGCAGCAAAGCACCAGATCGACAGGCGGTCGGGGAGTCCTATGGCTACACCTTC.

CDR3 in amino acids: CASSPIAGGYNEQFF. In nucleotides, the CDR3 is TGCGCCAGCAGCCCTATAGCGGGAGGGTACAATGAGCAGTTCTTC. This sequence joins TRBV5-1 and TRBJ2-1, with 11 bases identical to TRBD2. V shed 4 bases, J shed 4 bases, and the junction held 4 bases outside the gene matches. Germline loops: CDR1 SGHRS, CDR2 YFSETQ. The CDR3 sequence is 15 residues long.

This clone was observed once. The chain recombines TRBV5-1 with TRBJ1-3; D ambiguous. This CDR3 spans 16 amino acids. Trimming removed 4 bases from V and 0 bases from J, with 14 bases in between. Germline assignment: CDR1 SGHRS and CDR2 YFSETQ. The CDR3 is CASSPDPSLSGNTIYF. CDR3 in DNA: TGCGCCAGCAGCCCCGACCCTTCTCTCTCTGGAAACACCATATATTTT. Combining the CDR3 with reference TRBV5-1 and TRBJ1-3 gives the whole variable domain KAGVTQTPRYLIKTRGQQVTLSCSPISGHRSVSWYQQTPGQGLQFLFEYFSETQRNKGNFPGRFSGRQFSNSRSEMNVSTLELGDSALYLCASSPDPSLSGNTIYFGEGSWLTVV.

The V and J genes are TRBV5-1 and TRBJ2-5, with 7 positions matching TRBD2. The CDR3 sequence is 16 residues long. The germline V gene encodes CDR1 SGHRS and CDR2 YFSETQ. The V and J ends lost 0 bases and 1 base, in that order; junction bases with no gene match: 6. The CDR3 sequence: CASSLGGGLPQETQYF. The CDR3 DNA reads as TGCGCCAGCAGCTTGGGCGGGGGACTACCCCAAGAGACCCAGTACTTC. Together with reference TRBV5-1 and TRBJ2-5, the CDR3 gives the full variable domain: KAGVTQTPRYLIKTRGQQVTLSCSPISGHRSVSWYQQTPGQGLQFLFEYFSETQRNKGNFPGRFSGRQFSNSRSEMNVSTLELGDSALYLCASSLGGGLPQETQYFGPGTRLLVL.

The genes are TRBV12-5 and TRBJ2-1; D remains unclear. Trimming took 6 bases from V and 2 from J, leaving 8 bases between them. Germline CDR1 and CDR2: LGHNT and FRNRAP. The CDR3 is 13 residues long. The CDR3, as DNA: TGTGCTAGTGGCCGCGGAACCTACAATGAGCAGTTCTTC. Protein: CASGRGTYNEQFF. Complete variable domain (other parts from reference TRBV12-5 and TRBJ2-1): DARVTQTPRHKVTEMGQEVTMRCQPILGHNTVFWYRQTMMQGLELLAYFRNRAPLDDSGMPKDRFSAEMPDATLATLKIQPSEPRDSAVYFCASGRGTYNEQFFGPGTRLTVL.